A selection of T cell receptor beta chains follows, all from one sample in a study of blood T cell repertoires in COVID-19. The table came from immunoSEQ multiplex PCR; TCRdb's copy has only in-frame clones and leaves some out. The table records a few hundred thousand clones, approximately 80% of them present only once. Sequences were obtained from peripheral blood. All receptors come from a woman aged 45 to 65 with acute or convalescent COVID-19. Both conserved end residues are part of each CDR3. D genes are given only for firm matches. Clone size is stated in some rows and not others, as once, few, many or a class when expanded.

V	length	J	D	size	CDR3	DNA
TRBV12-3/TRBV12-4	13	TRBJ1-4	NA	NA	CASSFSRGEKLFF	TGTGCCAGCAGTTTTTCCAGAGGGGAAAAACTGTTTTTT
TRBV19	17	TRBJ2-1	TRBD2	NA	CASRGLAGDTGYNEQFF	TGTGCCAGTAGGGGACTAGCGGGAGATACAGGTTACAATGAGCAGTTCTTC
TRBV7-2	13	TRBJ2-5	NA	NA	CASSSLLLETQYF	TGTGCCAGCAGCTCACTACTTTTGGAGACCCAGTACTTC
TRBV19	15	TRBJ2-1	TRBD1	NA	CASSRDRNSYNEQFF	TGTGCCAGTAGTAGGGACAGGAACTCCTACAATGAGCAGTTCTTC
TRBV9	14	TRBJ2-3	NA	NA	CASSITQGTDTQYF	TGTGCCAGCAGCATCACCCAGGGCACAGATACGCAGTATTTT
TRBV30	13	TRBJ2-7	NA	NA	CAWSVGRDTGQYF	TGTGCCTGGAGTGTTGGCAGGGACACGGGGCAGTACTTC
TRBV28	14	TRBJ2-7	TRBD1	NA	CASTLGTEPYEQYF	TGTGCCAGCACCCTTGGGACAGAACCTTACGAGCAGTACTTC
TRBV12-5	12	TRBJ2-5	NA	NA	CASGGDFKTQYF	TGTGCTAGTGGAGGGGATTTTAAGACCCAGTACTTC
TRBV14	19	TRBJ2-1	TRBD2	NA	CASSQRFGPASGELSEQFF	TGTGCCAGCAGCCAAAGATTTGGGCCGGCTAGCGGGGAACTTAGTGAGCAGTTCTTC
TRBV12-5	15	TRBJ2-3	TRBD2	NA	CASGSGGGASDTQYF	TGTGCTAGTGGCTCCGGGGGGGGCGCTTCAGATACGCAGTATTTT
TRBV29-1	15	TRBJ2-1	TRBD2	NA	CSVGMSSGSANEQFF	TGCAGCGTTGGCATGTCTAGCGGGAGTGCCAATGAGCAGTTCTTC
TRBV11-2	17	TRBJ2-7	TRBD2	NA	CASSLAPSGSLGYEQYF	TGTGCCAGCAGCTTAGCTCCTAGCGGGAGTTTGGGCTACGAGCAGTACTTC
TRBV7-2	15	TRBJ1-2	NA	NA	CASSSRVGANYGYTF	TGTGCCAGCAGCTCCCGGGTTGGTGCTAACTATGGCTACACCTTC
TRBV2	12	TRBJ2-7	TRBD1	NA	CASSWDSMEQYF	TGTGCCAGCAGTTGGGACAGTATGGAGCAGTACTTC
TRBV28	14	TRBJ2-1	TRBD2	NA	CASGTSGRANEQFF	TGTGCCAGCGGAACTAGCGGGAGGGCCAATGAGCAGTTCTTC
TRBV11-2	14	TRBJ1-1	NA	NA	CASSLGNPNTEAFF	TGTGCCAGCAGCTTAGGTAATCCTAACACTGAAGCTTTCTTT
TRBV5-1	16	TRBJ2-5	NA	NA	CASSSNVPLARETQYF	TGCGCCAGCAGCTCGAACGTCCCCCTAGCGAGGGAGACCCAGTACTTC
TRBV15	16	TRBJ1-3	NA	NA	CATSRDSRGHGNTIYF	TGTGCCACCAGCAGAGATAGTAGGGGACACGGAAACACCATATATTTT
TRBV9	16	TRBJ1-1	NA	NA	CASSVTGGQLNTEAFF	TGTGCCAGCAGCGTAACGGGAGGACAGCTGAACACTGAAGCTTTCTTT
TRBV27	13	TRBJ2-7	NA	NA	CASSSPGPYEQYF	TGTGCCAGCAGTTCCCCAGGTCCCTACGAGCAGTACTTC
TRBV11-1	16	TRBJ1-6	NA	NA	CASSRGALNGDSPLHF	TGTGCCAGCAGCCGAGGAGCGCTAAACGGAGATTCACCCCTCCACTTT
TRBV4-1	15	TRBJ1-3	NA	NA	CASSQGDNKANTIYF	TGCGCCAGCAGCCAAGGGGACAATAAAGCAAACACCATATATTTT
TRBV6-5	15	TRBJ1-1	TRBD1	NA	CASSPQGAGNTEAFF	TGTGCCAGCAGTCCGCAGGGGGCGGGGAACACTGAAGCTTTCTTT
TRBV24-1	19	TRBJ2-1	TRBD2	NA	CATSDPQTTGTRSYNEQFF	TGTGCCACCAGTGACCCACAGACAACCGGGACTAGGTCCTACAATGAGCAGTTCTTC
TRBV19	14	TRBJ1-2	TRBD1	once	CASSTRQGLYGYTF	TGTGCCAGTAGTACGCGACAGGGGTTATATGGCTACACCTTC
TRBV3-1/TRBV3-2	15	TRBJ2-1	NA	NA	CASSHRLVAYNEQFF	TGTGCCAGCAGCCATCGACTAGTAGCCTACAATGAGCAGTTCTTC
TRBV19	15	TRBJ2-1	TRBD2	NA	CASSTIAGTYNEQFF	TGTGCCAGTAGTACAATAGCGGGAACCTACAATGAGCAGTTCTTC
TRBV19	12	TRBJ1-5	NA	NA	CASTGGPQPQHF	TGTGCCAGTACCGGGGGGCCTCAGCCCCAGCATTTT
TRBV5-4	12	TRBJ1-2	NA	NA	CASSLARGGYTF	TGTGCCAGCAGCTTGGCGCGTGGTGGCTACACCTTC
TRBV5-1	15	TRBJ1-1	TRBD1	few	CASSPRTGVNTEAFF	TGCGCCAGCAGCCCACGGACAGGTGTGAACACTGAAGCTTTCTTT
TRBV30	13	TRBJ1-6	NA	NA	CAWRGGLDSPLHF	TGTGCCTGGAGGGGGGGACTGGATTCACCCCTCCACTTT
TRBV19	16	TRBJ1-5	NA	NA	CASGKKGEFSNQPQHF	TGTGCCAGTGGGAAAAAGGGAGAGTTTAGCAATCAGCCCCAGCATTTT
TRBV27	14	TRBJ2-7	NA	NA	CASSAGTRGYEQYF	TGTGCCAGCAGCGCCGGGACTCGCGGCTACGAGCAGTACTTC
TRBV15	14	TRBJ1-6	NA	NA	CATSSPGGNSPLHF	TGTGCCACCAGCTCCCCTGGGGGGAATTCACCCCTCCACTTT
TRBV15	16	TRBJ2-5	NA	NA	CATSIITGSGRETQYF	TGTGCCACCAGTATAATTACAGGGTCGGGGCGTGAGACCCAGTACTTC
TRBV29-1	13	TRBJ1-1	NA	NA	CSGGEGVDTEAFF	TGCAGCGGAGGGGAGGGCGTAGATACTGAAGCTTTCTTT
TRBV30	13	TRBJ2-7	NA	few	CAWSGSPADEQYF	TGTGCCTGGAGTGGTAGCCCCGCCGACGAGCAGTACTTC
TRBV30	12	TRBJ2-1	NA	few	CAWTPDYSEQFF	TGTGCCTGGACGCCAGATTACAGTGAGCAGTTCTTC
TRBV7-2	12	TRBJ1-1	NA	NA	CASSLLGRGTFF	TGTGCCAGCAGCTTACTGGGACGGGGGACTTTCTTT
TRBV9	14	TRBJ1-1	TRBD1	NA	CASSVAGSGQRTFF	TGTGCCAGCAGCGTAGCAGGTTCGGGACAGCGAACTTTCTTT
TRBV14	15	TRBJ1-5	TRBD1	many	CASSQARDREQPQHF	TGTGCCAGCAGCCAAGCCCGGGACAGGGAACAGCCCCAGCATTTT
TRBV2	15	TRBJ2-1	NA	NA	CASSEALIDRRFGVF	TGTGCCAGCAGTGAAGCGCTTATAGACCGGAGATTTGGCGTCTTC
TRBV24-1	17	TRBJ2-2	TRBD1	NA	CATSDPTGGWVTGELFF	TGTGCCACCAGTGACCCGACAGGGGGCTGGGTCACCGGGGAGCTGTTTTTT
TRBV19	15	TRBJ2-1	TRBD2	NA	CASSPGTSRNNEQFF	TGTGCCAGTAGCCCCGGGACTAGCCGGAACAATGAGCAGTTCTTC
TRBV4-2	16	TRBJ2-3	NA	few	CASSQSTGVGTDTQYF	TGTGCCAGCAGCCAGTCCACGGGAGTCGGCACAGATACGCAGTATTTT
TRBV18	15	TRBJ2-1	NA	NA	CASSPTGTIYNEQFF	TGTGCCAGCTCACCGACCGGGACAATCTACAATGAGCAGTTCTTC
TRBV2	16	TRBJ1-4	TRBD1	NA	CASRGQGGHSNEKLFF	TGTGCCAGCAGGGGACAGGGGGGCCATTCGAATGAAAAACTGTTTTTT
TRBV5-1	16	TRBJ2-2	TRBD2	once	CASSLAGTSGAGELFF	TGCGCCAGCAGCTTGGCCGGAACTAGCGGGGCGGGGGAGCTGTTTTTT
TRBV27	15	TRBJ1-5	NA	NA	CASSSENGGIQPQHF	TGTGCCAGCAGTTCCGAAAATGGGGGGATTCAGCCCCAGCATTTT
TRBV5-6	14	TRBJ1-2	NA	once	CASSMRQMNYGYTF	TGTGCCAGCAGCATGCGGCAGATGAACTATGGCTACACCTTC